This TCR beta chain was identified in a study of T cell repertoires in ileal Crohn's disease (dated by TCRdb to between 2018 and 2021). Concerning the study at large: Median disease duration was roughly 8 years, and 35% to 40% of patients were identified as active smokers at the time of surgery. Every patient underwent surgery because of a complication, which was stricturing disease in around 61% of cases and penetrating disease in roughly 39%. About half of the patients received postoperative therapy: about a dozen received thiopurines and 18 received anti-TNF agents. M6 samples were neoterminal ileum biopsies taken at postoperative colonoscopy. A prospective multicentre cohort supplied the 57 Crohn's disease patients whose TCR repertoires were analysed. The study was conducted in parallel with a multicentre cohort that was designed to identify predictors of early endoscopic recurrence following ileocolonic resection. A Rutgeerts score above i0 was used to define endoscopic postoperative recurrence. The study sequenced some 170 mucosal samples from around 57 patients, taken at several locations on the surgical specimen and at postoperative endoscopy.

About this clone: Its antigen is unknown. Base qualities are missing; no much larger clone stands one base away.

Reading the label with the study, this specimen's time point is: neoterminal ileum biopsy at postoperative endoscopy, about 6 months after surgery. To be eligible, patients had to be adults with ileal or ileocolonic Crohn's disease and an indication for ileocolonic resection. Whole ileal mucosal biopsies were stored frozen at -80°C before DNA extraction. Genomic DNA was isolated from frozen whole biopsies using a TRizol-based method, and the DNA was quantified with a NanoDrop 2000 spectrophotometer. The paper's findings and limits, for the study overall: Compared with non-smokers, patients who were active smokers at surgery showed a significantly higher proportion of clonal expansions (25.9% vs 17.9%, p=0.02). Only a subgroup of patients, of unstated size, had their mucosal CD4 and CD8 T cells sorted and sequenced. Compared with CD4 T cells, sorted CD8 T cells contained more high-frequency clones, which suggests that the mucosal expansions were mostly CD8. Postoperative endoscopy timing varied within the first year after surgery, with a median delay of about 7 months. Endoscopic recurrence was linked to a higher percentage of high-frequency clones at surgery, and recurrence occurred in every patient whose clonality exceeded 26.8% (18/57).

Roughly 500 nanograms of biopsy DNA per sample were submitted for commercial TCRB immunosequencing. Adaptive Biotechnology amplified the CDR3 regions from genomic DNA with a two-step multiplex PCR designed to control amplification bias. Primers covering every V and J gene segment were used in the first PCR, while barcodes and Illumina adapters were added in the second PCR. CDR3 libraries were sequenced on an Illumina instrument. The original methods were these. The analysis used both the pipelines supplied by the vendor and custom analysis of the raw data in R/Bioconductor with R version 3.3.0. Clonality, which ranges from 0 to 1, was calculated as the inverse of the normalised Shannon entropy across all productive clones. High-frequency clones were defined as the share of the repertoire occupied by the top 100 clones, with only clones passing a 95% confidence test being retained. Overlap between samples was measured with the Morisita-Horn index, while repertoire diversity was measured with the Simpson index. TCRdb carries this immuneACCESS record with in-frame sequences only. Its versions omit some clonotypes, under half of them owing to an unresolved V gene in the studies checked, with the rest unexplained. V, J and clone size derive from that table, while D and trimming were established from the DNA sequence. The sample profile shows roughly 62,000 clones; about 88% of them were found once. The ten largest account for about 2% of the sample.

Sequenced input: ileal tissue. The sequence was collected from an adult with Crohn's disease.

At the DNA level, the sequence is TGTGCCAGCAGTTTATCGGTGGAGCGGGAGGGCCTCCAGTACTTC. This gives the protein CASSLSVEREGLQYF. The sequence links TRBV27 to TRBJ2-7; 10 nucleotides in the junction match TRBD2. The junction shows trimming of 0 bases on V and 10 bases on J, and the gene matches do not reach 9 bases of it. CDR1 and CDR2 were assigned from the germline V gene (reference sequence) as MNHEY and SMNVEV. Measured from the cysteine to the phenylalanine, the CDR3 is 15 residues long. The sequence is cut down to CDR3 DNA, 45 bases in frame from base 1.